This is a list of T cell receptor beta chains from one sample in a study of OX40 agonist ivuxolimab in advanced cancers. Clones were read by immunoSEQ multiplex PCR, and TCRdb kept only the in-frame ones, dropping some. The table records about 45,000 clones, approximately 80% of them present only once. Sequencing was performed on CD4+ or CD8+ T cells sorted from blood, taken in a trial of the OX40 agonist ivuxolimab. These receptors were taken from an adult with an advanced solid tumor such as melanoma, head and neck, liver or kidney cancer. CDR3s include the opening cysteine and the closing phenylalanine or tryptophan.

j_call: TRBJ1-2
v_call: TRBV19
cdr3_aa: CASTEKKGLYTF

j_call: TRBJ2-5
v_call: TRBV19
cdr3_aa: CASSAQGSQETQYF

j_call: TRBJ2-5
v_call: TRBV28
cdr3_aa: CASSSLPVQETQYF

j_call: TRBJ1-2
v_call: TRBV28
cdr3_aa: CAVGGTVAFYGYTF

j_call: TRBJ2-2
v_call: TRBV2
cdr3_aa: CASRKTSGRNGELFF

j_call: TRBJ2-3
v_call: TRBV11-2
cdr3_aa: CASSLGPTSTDTQYF

j_call: TRBJ2-7
v_call: TRBV28
cdr3_aa: CASSWDSSSYEQYF

j_call: TRBJ1-5
v_call: TRBV6-6
cdr3_aa: CASSYRGHQPQHF

j_call: TRBJ2-7
v_call: TRBV28
cdr3_aa: CASSSSGQPYEQYF

j_call: TRBJ1-3
v_call: TRBV7-9
cdr3_aa: CASSSSYGPLGGTIYF

j_call: TRBJ2-1
v_call: TRBV11-3
cdr3_aa: CASSLDQGEQFF

j_call: TRBJ1-5
v_call: TRBV28
cdr3_aa: CASRATDSNQPQHF

j_call: TRBJ2-7
v_call: TRBV28
cdr3_aa: CASSLTNLGEQYF

j_call: TRBJ1-1
v_call: TRBV6-6
cdr3_aa: CASSKGAPAEAFF